This passage covers 14 T cell receptor beta chains from one sample sequenced in a study of Tregs in tolerant kidney transplant recipients. Recipients received nonmyeloablative bone marrow transplants from related graft donors, with transient mixed chimerism. Only in-frame clones appear in the TCRdb table, and some are missing; sequencing was by immunoSEQ multiplex PCR. The sample's table shows roughly 25,000 clones. The sample consisted of CD4+ T cells from blood (PBMCs), taken 6 months after the transplant. The source of these receptors is a human patient who received a combined kidney and bone marrow transplant. Some T cells may originate from the graft donor.

A word on this clone: The sequence runs out 3 residues before the end of the CDR3; the remainder is reconstructed from the germline J gene. This sequence joins TRBV29-1 and TRBJ2-3; tentatively, D is TRBD1 (6 bases). This CDR3 spans 14 amino acids. CDR1 and CDR2 (germline): SQVTM, ANQGSEA. V lost 0 bases and J lost 5, with 12 bases in between. CDR3: CSVEDQGIGDTQYF. The part of the CDR3 DNA that was read is TGCAGCGTTGAAGATCAGGGGATTGGAGATACG.

Details on this clone: The read is 3 residues too short to cover the CDR3 end, so that end is filled in from the germline J gene. The J gene is TRBJ2-6, the V gene TRBV2, with 10 bases lining up with TRBD2. The length of the CDR3 is 19 residues. Germline loops: CDR1 SNHLY, CDR2 FYNNEI. The V and J ends lost 3 bases and 0 bases, in that order; junction bases with no gene match: 8. The CDR3 protein is CASSDPGLASLSGANVLTF. CDR3 bases read: TGTGCCAGCAGTGACCCGGGACTAGCGTCCCTCTCTGGGGCCAACGTC.

A note on this clone: Read sequence stops 3 residues before the CDR3 end, and the germline J gene provides the missing end. The J gene is TRBJ2-1, the V gene TRBV2; 9 positions match TRBD1. Germline CDR1 and CDR2: SNHLY and FYNNEI. There are 13 residues in the CDR3. Trimming cost V 9 bases and J 7 bases; bases outside gene matches: 7. CDR3 amino acids: CASKDRGWNEQFF. Incomplete CDR3 DNA: TGTGCCAGTAAGGACAGGGGATGGAATGAG.

With respect to this clone: The read finishes 3 residues shy of the CDR3 end, and the germline J gene is used to complete it. The chain recombines TRBV2 with TRBJ1-2; 10 nucleotides match TRBD1. Germline V lookup: CDR1 SNHLY, CDR2 FYNNEI. The CDR3 is made up of 14 amino acids. With 10 bases clipped from V and 7 bases from J, the junction kept 12 bases outside the gene matches. Here the CDR3 reads CAIRKGTGAAGYTF. Partial CDR3 DNA: TGTGCCATCAGAAAAGGGACAGGGGCTGCTGGC.

Regarding this clone: The read stops 3 residues short of the end of the CDR3; the missing end is completed from the germline J gene. The V call is TRBV10-1, the J call TRBJ2-7; 7 positions agree with TRBD1. J gave up 0 bases and V 3 bases, and 5 bases lay outside the gene matches. Germline V gene data show CDR1 as WNHNN and CDR2 as SYGVQD (reference sequence). CDR3 length: 15 amino acids. CDR3 DNA (partial): TGCGCCAGCAGTGACCGGGACAGCCACTCCTACGAG. Translated, it gives CASSDRDSHSYE. The complete CDR3 sequence is CASSDRDSHSYEQYF.

As regards this clone: The read ends 3 residues before the CDR3 terminus; that terminus is restored from the germline J gene. The chain combines TRBV7-9 with TRBJ2-7; TRBD1 aligns across 10 bases. Germline V gene lookup returns CDR1 SEHNR and CDR2 FQNEAQ (reference sequence). CDR3 length: 15 amino acids. V dropped 2 bases and J dropped 4; count of bases not matched to a gene: 5. The CDR3 sequence: CASSLRDRGQYEQYF. Incomplete CDR3 DNA: TGTGCCAGCAGCTTAAGGGACAGGGGTCAGTACGAG.

The CDR3 reads CASSSLLSSYEQYF. The covered CDR3 bases are TGTGCCAGCAGCTCCCTGCTAAGCTCCTACGAG. The rearrangement joins TRBV5-6 to TRBJ2-7; no firm D call. The CDR3 goes on 3 residues after the read ends, and that part is filled in from the germline J gene. V was trimmed by 3 bases and J by 0 bases, leaving 10 bases between them. The V gene's germline CDR1 is SGHDT and CDR2 YYEEEE. The CDR3 totals 14 residues.

About this clone: The read gets to within 3 residues of the CDR3 end, and the germline J gene fills in the rest. The chain joins TRBV30 to TRBJ1-3; TRBD1 agrees at 12 bases. CDR3 length: 14 residues. V shed 4 bases and J 5 bases; nucleotides not matched to a gene: 3. The germline gives CDR1 GTSNPN, CDR2 SVGIG (reference sequence). CDR3 region: CAWIGTGGRNTIYF. The covered CDR3 bases are TGTGCCTGGATAGGGACAGGGGGCCGAAACACC.

Note on this clone: The read finishes 3 residues shy of the CDR3 end, and the germline J gene is used to complete it. The V gene is TRBV18, the J gene TRBJ1-5; D unclear. V lost 3 bases and J 4 bases, leaving 7 bases between the germline ends. This CDR3 comprises 13 residues. Per the germline V gene, CDR1 is KGHSH and CDR2 is LQKENI. The CDR3 loop is CASSPERNQPQHF. CDR3 bases read: TGTGCCAGCTCACCGGAGCGGAATCAGCCC.

A remark on this clone: The CDR3 is cut off 3 residues early in the read; its end comes from the germline J gene. The chain uses TRBV7-6 and TRBJ2-7, with D perhaps matching TRBD1 (6 bases). This CDR3 comprises 15 residues. The ends were cut back, 1 base at V and 0 bases at J, with 10 bases in the middle. Germline V gene sequence: CDR1 SGHVS, CDR2 FNYEAQ. CDR3 amino acids: CASSLVGQSSYEQYF. The covered CDR3 bases are TGTGCCAGCAGCTTAGTTGGACAGAGCTCCTACGAG.

Note on this clone: Read sequence stops 3 residues before the CDR3 end, and the germline J gene provides the missing end. The chain uses TRBV7-2 and TRBJ1-2, with TRBD1 identical over 8 bases. The germline V gene has CDR1 SGHTA and CDR2 FQGNSA. This CDR3 has 14 amino acids. The CDR3 bases that were read are TGTGCCAGCAGCTTAGGCCAGGGGGCGGGAGGC. Its protein product is CASSLGQGAGG. From start to end, the CDR3 is CASSLGQGAGGYTF.

Concerning this clone itself: The CDR3 end is not reached by the read, which stops 3 residues before it; the germline J gene fills it in. The J gene is TRBJ2-4, the V gene TRBV7-2; TRBD1 is a possible D gene (5 bases). The CDR3 spans 14 residues. Germline V gene sequence: CDR1 SGHTA, CDR2 FQGNSA. The V end was cut by 5 bases, the J end by 1 base, with 9 bases between. The CDR3 is CASSGRVAKNIQYF. The CDR3 DNA, read in part, is TGTGCCAGCAGCGGCAGGGTGGCCAAAAACATT.

Comments on this clone: The read ends 3 residues early relative to the CDR3; the germline J gene fills the gap. The chain links TRBV7-2 to TRBJ1-1, with a possible D match to TRBD1 (5 bases). CDR1 is SGHTA and CDR2 is FQGNSA in the germline V gene. CDR3 length: 15 amino acids. V lost 5 bases to trimming and J lost 1 base, with 14 bases between them. The CDR3 bases that were read are TGTGCCAGCAGCCCTCGTCAGGGCTGGAACACTGAA. It yields the protein CASSPRQGWNTE. Given in full, the CDR3 is CASSPRQGWNTEAFF.

Remarks on this clone: The CDR3 goes on 3 residues after the read ends, and that part is filled in from the germline J gene. This sequence joins TRBV7-9 and TRBJ2-1; 13 nucleotides agree with TRBD2. V lost 5 bases to trimming and J lost 4 bases; unmatched junction nucleotides: 2. Germline loops: CDR1 SEHNR, CDR2 FQNEAQ (reference sequence). CDR3 length: 15 amino acids. CDR3 bases read: TGTGCCAGCAGCCGGACTAGCGGGAGATACAATGAG. Its translation is CASSRTSGRYNE. The full CDR3 sequence reads CASSRTSGRYNEQFF.